This paragraph reports one T cell receptor (beta chain). What it binds is not known. The assay was immunoSEQ multiplex PCR, and TCRdb's table has in-frame clones only and misses some. Among fewer than 200,000 clones listed, just over 85% were seen once. The sample originates from a study of T cell responses to AZD1222 COVID-19 vaccine. Study-wide findings and caveats: Just a handful of people given AZD1222 tested seropositive at baseline. There were vaccine-associated CD4 TCRs across spike, dominant at 160-218 and 743-854. Repertoire sampling happened only post peak T cell response.

The CDR3 loop spans 14 amino acids. CDR1 and CDR2 (germline): ENHRY, SYGVKD. Deletions cut 4 bases from V and 1 base from J, with 10 bases between. This TCR derives from an adult in good health. V and J are TRBV10-3 and TRBJ1-1; perhaps TRBD1 as D (5 bases). The sample consisted of peripheral blood, taken on day 0 of AZD1222 vaccination. The CDR3, as DNA: TGTGCCATCAGTGCGGGACGGCAGAACACTGAAGCTTTCTTT. Protein: CAISAGRQNTEAFF.